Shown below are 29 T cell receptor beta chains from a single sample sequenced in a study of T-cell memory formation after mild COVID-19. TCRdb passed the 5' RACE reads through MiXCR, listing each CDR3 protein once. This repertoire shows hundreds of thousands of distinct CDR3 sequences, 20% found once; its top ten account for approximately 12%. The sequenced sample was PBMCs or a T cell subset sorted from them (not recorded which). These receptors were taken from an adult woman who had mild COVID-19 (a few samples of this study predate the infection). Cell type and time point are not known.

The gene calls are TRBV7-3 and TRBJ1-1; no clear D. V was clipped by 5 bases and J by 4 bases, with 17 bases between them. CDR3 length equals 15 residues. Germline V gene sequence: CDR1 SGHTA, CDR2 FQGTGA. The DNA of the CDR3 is TGTGCCAGCAGCCCTGGACGGAGGTCGAGCACTGAAGCTTTCTTT. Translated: CASSPGRRSSTEAFF.

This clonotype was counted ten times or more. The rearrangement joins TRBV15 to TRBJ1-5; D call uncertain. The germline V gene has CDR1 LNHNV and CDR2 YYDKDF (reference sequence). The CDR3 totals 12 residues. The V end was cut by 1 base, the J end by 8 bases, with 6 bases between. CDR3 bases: TGTGCCACCAGCAGAGGTCCAGAGCCCCAGCATTTT. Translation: CATSRGPEPQHF.

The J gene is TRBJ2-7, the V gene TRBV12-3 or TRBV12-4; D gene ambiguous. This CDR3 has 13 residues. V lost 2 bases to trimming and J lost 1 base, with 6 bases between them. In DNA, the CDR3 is TGTGCCAGCAGTTTACAGGCATCCTACGAGCAGTACTTC. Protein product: CASSLQASYEQYF.

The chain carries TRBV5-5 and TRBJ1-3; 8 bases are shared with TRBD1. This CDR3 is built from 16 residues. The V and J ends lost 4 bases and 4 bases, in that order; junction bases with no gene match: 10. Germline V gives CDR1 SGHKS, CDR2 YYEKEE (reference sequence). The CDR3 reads CASSRDAGQAGNTIYF. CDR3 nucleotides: TGTGCCAGCAGCCGAGACGCGGGACAGGCCGGAAACACCATATATTTT.

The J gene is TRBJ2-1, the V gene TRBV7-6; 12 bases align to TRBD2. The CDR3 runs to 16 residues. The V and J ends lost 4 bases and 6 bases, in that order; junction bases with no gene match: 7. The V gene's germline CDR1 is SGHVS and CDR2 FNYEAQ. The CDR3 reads CASSWTSGAGVNEQFF. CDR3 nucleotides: TGTGCCAGCAGCTGGACTAGCGGGGCAGGAGTCAATGAGCAGTTCTTC.

The CDR3 nucleotides read TGTGCCAGCCGAAACGGTCAAATGACGGCCACTGAAGCTTTCTTT. Residues: CASRNGQMTATEAFF. The V gene is TRBV12-3 or TRBV12-4, the J gene TRBJ1-1, with D uncertain. The CDR3 sequence is 15 residues long. The germline V and J ends were trimmed by 8 bases and 4 bases, with 20 bases remaining between them.

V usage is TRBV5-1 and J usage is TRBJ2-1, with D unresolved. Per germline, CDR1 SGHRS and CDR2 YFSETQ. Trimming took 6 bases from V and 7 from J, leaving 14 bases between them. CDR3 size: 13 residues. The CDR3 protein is CASTPEWENEQFF. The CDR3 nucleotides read TGCGCCAGCACCCCCGAGTGGGAAAATGAGCAGTTCTTC.

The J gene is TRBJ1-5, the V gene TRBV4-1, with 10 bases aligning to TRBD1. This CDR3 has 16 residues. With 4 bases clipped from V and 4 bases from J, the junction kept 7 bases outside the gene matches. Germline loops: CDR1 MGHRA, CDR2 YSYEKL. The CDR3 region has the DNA TGCGCCAGCAGCCGAGGGACAGGGGATACTAATCAGCCCCAGCATTTT. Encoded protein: CASSRGTGDTNQPQHF.

Here the CDR3 DNA reads TGTGCCAGCAAGCCACAGAGCTATAATTCACCCCTCCACTTT. This translates into CASKPQSYNSPLHF. The chain couples TRBV14 to TRBJ1-6; D call uncertain. Trimming shortened V by 7 bases and J by 3 bases, and 10 bases separated the two germline ends. The CDR3 totals 14 residues. CDR1 and CDR2 from the germline V gene are SGHDN and FVKESK. The full variable domain, with the rest looked up from reference TRBV14 and TRBJ1-6, is EAGVTQFPSHSVIEKGQTVTLRCDPISGHDNLYWYRRVMGKEIKFLLHFVKESKQDESGMPNNRFLAERTGGTYSTLKVQPAELEDSGVYFCASKPQSYNSPLHFGNGTRLTVT.

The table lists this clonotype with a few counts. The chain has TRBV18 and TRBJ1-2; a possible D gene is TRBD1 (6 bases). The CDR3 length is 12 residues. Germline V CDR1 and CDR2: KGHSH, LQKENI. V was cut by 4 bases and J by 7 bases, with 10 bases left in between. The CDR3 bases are TGTGCCAGCTCACAGGGGGATCGTGGCTACACCTTC. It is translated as CASSQGDRGYTF.

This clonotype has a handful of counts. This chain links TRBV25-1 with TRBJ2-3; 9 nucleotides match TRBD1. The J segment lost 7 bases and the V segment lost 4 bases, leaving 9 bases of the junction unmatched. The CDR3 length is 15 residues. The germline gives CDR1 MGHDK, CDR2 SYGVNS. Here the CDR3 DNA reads TGTGCCAGCAGTGGATTCGGGGACAGGGAATATACGCAGTATTTT. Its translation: CASSGFGDREYTQYF.

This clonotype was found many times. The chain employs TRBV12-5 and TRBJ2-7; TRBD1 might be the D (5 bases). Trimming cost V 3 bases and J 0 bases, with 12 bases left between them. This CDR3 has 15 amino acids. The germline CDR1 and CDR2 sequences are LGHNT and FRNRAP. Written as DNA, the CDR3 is TGTGCTAGTGGTTTAGCTACAGGCCGCTCCTACGAGCAGTACTTC. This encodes CASGLATGRSYEQYF.

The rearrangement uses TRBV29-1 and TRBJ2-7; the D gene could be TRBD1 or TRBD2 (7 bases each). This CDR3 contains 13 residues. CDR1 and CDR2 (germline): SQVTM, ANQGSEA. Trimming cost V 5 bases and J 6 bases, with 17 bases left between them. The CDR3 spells CSVLRQGLSEQYF. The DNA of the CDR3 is TGCAGCGTTCTTAGACAGGGACTAAGCGAGCAGTACTTC.

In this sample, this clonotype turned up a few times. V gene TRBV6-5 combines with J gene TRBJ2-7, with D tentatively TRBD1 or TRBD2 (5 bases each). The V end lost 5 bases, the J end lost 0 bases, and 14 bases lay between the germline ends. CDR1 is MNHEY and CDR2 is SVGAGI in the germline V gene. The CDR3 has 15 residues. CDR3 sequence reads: CASSPPFGTSYEQYF. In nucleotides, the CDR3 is TGTGCCAGCAGTCCCCCTTTTGGGACCTCCTACGAGCAGTACTTC.

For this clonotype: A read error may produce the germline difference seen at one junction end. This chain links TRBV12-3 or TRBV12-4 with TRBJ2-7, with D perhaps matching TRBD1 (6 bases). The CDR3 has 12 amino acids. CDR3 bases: TGTGCCAGCAGCACAGGGTTTCCCGAGAAGTACTTC. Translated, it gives CASSTGFPEKYF.

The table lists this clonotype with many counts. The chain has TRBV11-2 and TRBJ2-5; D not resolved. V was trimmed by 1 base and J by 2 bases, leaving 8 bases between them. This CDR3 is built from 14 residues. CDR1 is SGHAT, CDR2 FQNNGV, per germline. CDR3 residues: CASSLVYSQETQYF. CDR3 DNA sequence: TGTGCCAGCAGCTTAGTGTATTCTCAAGAGACCCAGTACTTC.

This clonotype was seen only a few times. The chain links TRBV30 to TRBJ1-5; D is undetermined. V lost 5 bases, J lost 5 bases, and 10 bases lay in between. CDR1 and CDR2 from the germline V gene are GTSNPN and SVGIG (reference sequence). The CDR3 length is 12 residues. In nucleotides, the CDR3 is TGTGCCTGGGGGGTGGGTCATCAGCCCCAGCATTTT. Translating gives CAWGVGHQPQHF.

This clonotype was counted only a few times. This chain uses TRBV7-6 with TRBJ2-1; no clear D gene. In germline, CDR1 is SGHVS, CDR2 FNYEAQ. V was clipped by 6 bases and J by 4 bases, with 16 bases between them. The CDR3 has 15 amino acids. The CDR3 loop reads CASSASGPFYNEQFF. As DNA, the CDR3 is TGTGCCAGCAGTGCGTCGGGCCCCTTTTACAATGAGCAGTTCTTC.

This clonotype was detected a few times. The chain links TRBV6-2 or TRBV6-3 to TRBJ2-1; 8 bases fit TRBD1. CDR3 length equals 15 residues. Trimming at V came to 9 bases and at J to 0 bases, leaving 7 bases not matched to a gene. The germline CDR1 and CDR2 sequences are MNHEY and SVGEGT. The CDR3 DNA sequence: TGTGCCAGTATAGACAGGGGTAGCTCCTACAATGAGCAGTTCTTC. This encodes CASIDRGSSYNEQFF.

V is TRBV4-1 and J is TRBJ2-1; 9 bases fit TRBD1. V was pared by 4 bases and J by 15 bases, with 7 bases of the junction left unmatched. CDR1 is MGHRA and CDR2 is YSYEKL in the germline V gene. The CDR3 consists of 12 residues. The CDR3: CASSPTGGRGFF. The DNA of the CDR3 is TGCGCCAGCAGCCCAACAGGGGGCCGGGGGTTCTTC.

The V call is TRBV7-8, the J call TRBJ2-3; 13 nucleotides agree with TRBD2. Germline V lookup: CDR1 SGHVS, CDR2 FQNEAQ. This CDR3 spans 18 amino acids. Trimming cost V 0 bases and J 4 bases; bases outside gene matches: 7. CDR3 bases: TGTGCCAGCAGCTTAGCGAGACTAGCGGGAGGTATCCCAGATACGCAGTATTTT. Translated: CASSLARLAGGIPDTQYF.

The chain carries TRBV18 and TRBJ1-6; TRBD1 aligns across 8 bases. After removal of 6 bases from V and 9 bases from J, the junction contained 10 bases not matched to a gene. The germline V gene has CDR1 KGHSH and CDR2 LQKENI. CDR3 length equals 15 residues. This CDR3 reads CASSPDRGRASPLHF. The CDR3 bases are TGTGCCAGCTCCCCTGACAGGGGTCGTGCTTCACCCCTCCACTTT.

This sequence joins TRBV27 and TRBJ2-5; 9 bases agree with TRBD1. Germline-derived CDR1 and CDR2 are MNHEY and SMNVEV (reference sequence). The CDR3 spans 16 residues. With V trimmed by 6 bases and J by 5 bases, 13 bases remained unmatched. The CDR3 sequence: CASRGFTGGWEETQYF. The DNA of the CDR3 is TGTGCCAGCAGAGGATTTACAGGGGGCTGGGAGGAGACCCAGTACTTC.

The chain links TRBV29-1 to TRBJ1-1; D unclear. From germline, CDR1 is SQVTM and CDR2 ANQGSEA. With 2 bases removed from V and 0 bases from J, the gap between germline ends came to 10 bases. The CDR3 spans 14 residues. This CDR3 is CSVERPYMNTEAFF. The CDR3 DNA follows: TGCAGCGTTGAACGGCCGTACATGAACACTGAAGCTTTCTTT.

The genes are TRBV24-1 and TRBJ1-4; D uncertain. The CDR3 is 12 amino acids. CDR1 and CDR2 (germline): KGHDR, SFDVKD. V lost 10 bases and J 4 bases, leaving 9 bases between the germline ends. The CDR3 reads CATSGINEKLFF. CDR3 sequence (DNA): TGTGCCACATCCGGGATTAATGAAAAACTGTTTTTT.

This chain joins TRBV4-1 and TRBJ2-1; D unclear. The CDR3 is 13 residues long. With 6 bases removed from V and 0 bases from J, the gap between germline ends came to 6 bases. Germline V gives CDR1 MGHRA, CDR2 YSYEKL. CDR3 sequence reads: CASSWSSYNEQFF. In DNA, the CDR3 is TGCGCCAGCAGTTGGAGCTCCTACAATGAGCAGTTCTTC.

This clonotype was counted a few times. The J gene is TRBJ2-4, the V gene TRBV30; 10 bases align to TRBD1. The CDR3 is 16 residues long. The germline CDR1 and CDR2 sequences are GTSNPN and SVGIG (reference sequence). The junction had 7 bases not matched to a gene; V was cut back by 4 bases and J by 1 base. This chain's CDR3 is CAWTDRGLFAKNIQYF. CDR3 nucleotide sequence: TGTGCCTGGACTGACAGGGGGCTGTTTGCCAAAAACATTCAGTACTTC.

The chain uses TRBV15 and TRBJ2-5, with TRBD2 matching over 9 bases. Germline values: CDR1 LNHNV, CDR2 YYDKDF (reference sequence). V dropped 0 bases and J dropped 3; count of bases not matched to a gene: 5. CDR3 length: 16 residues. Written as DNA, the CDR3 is TGTGCCACCAGCAGAGACCTAGCGGGGTATGAAGAGACCCAGTACTTC. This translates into CATSRDLAGYEETQYF.

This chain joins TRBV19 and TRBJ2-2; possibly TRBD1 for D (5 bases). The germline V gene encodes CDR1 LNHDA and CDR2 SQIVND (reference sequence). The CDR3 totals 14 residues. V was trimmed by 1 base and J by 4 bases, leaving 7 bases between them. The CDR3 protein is CASSIARVTGELFF. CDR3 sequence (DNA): TGTGCCAGTAGTATAGCCAGGGTCACCGGGGAGCTGTTTTTT.